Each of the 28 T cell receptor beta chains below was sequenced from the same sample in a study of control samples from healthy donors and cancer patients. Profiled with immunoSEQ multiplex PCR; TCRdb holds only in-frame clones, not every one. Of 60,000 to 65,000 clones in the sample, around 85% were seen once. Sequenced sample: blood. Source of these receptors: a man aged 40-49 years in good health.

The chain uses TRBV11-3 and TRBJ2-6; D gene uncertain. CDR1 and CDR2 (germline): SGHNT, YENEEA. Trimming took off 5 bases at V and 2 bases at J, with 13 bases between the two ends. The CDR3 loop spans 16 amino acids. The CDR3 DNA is TGTGCCAGCAGCCGAGAAAGGGAAGCTGGGGCCAACGTCCTGACTTTC. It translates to CASSREREAGANVLTF.

CDR3 coding DNA: TGCGCCAGCAGCCTCAGGGTTTCTAACTATGGCTACACCTTC. This encodes CASSLRVSNYGYTF. The chain is built from TRBV4-3 and TRBJ1-2; perhaps TRBD1 as D (5 bases). This CDR3 region has 14 residues. Germline V gene lookup returns CDR1 LGHNA and CDR2 YSLEER. V shed 4 bases and J shed 0 bases, with 9 bases lying between them.

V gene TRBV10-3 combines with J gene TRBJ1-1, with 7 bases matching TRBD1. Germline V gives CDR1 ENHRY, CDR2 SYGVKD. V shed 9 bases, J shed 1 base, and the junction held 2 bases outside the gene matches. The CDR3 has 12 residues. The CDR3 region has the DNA TGTGCCATTGGGACAGCGAACACTGAAGCTTTCTTT. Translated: CAIGTANTEAFF.

CDR3 sequence reads: CASGQGFSSGNTIYF. Here the CDR3 DNA reads TGTGCCAGCGGACAGGGTTTCAGCTCTGGAAACACCATATATTTT. V gene TRBV5-8 combines with J gene TRBJ1-3; TRBD1 matches 8 bases. Per germline, CDR1 SGHTS and CDR2 YDEGEE. The length of the CDR3 is 15 residues. V dropped 7 bases and J dropped 0; count of bases not matched to a gene: 6.

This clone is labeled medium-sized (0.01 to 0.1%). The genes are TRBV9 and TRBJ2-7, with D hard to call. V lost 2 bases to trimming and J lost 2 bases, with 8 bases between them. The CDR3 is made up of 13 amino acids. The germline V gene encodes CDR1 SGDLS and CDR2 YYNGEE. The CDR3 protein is CASSVGVPYEQYF. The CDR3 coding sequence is TGTGCCAGCAGCGTTGGCGTACCCTACGAGCAGTACTTC.

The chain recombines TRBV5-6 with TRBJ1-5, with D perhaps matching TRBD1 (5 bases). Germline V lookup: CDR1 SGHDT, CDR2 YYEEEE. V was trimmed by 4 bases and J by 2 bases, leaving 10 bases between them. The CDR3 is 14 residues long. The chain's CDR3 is CASSAQTGNQPQHF. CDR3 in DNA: TGTGCCAGCAGCGCGCAGACAGGCAATCAGCCCCAGCATTTT.

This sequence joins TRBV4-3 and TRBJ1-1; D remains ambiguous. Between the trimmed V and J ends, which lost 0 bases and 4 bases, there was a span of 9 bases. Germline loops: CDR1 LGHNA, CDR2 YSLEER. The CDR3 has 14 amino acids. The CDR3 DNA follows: TGCGCCAGCAGCCAAGAAGGTTCACGCACTGAAGCTTTCTTT. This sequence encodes CASSQEGSRTEAFF.

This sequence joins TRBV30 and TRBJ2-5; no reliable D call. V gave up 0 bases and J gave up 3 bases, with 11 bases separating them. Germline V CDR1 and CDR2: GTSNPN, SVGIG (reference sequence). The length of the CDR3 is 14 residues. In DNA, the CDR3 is TGTGCCTGGAGTGTAGGAATCCGAGAAGAGACCCAGTACTTC. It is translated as CAWSVGIREETQYF.

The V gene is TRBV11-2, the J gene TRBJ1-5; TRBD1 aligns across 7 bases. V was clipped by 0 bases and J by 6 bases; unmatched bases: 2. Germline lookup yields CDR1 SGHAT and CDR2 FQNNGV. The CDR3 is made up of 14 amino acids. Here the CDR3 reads CASSLDRGGQPQHF. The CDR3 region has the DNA TGTGCCAGCAGCTTAGACAGGGGGGGTCAGCCCCAGCATTTT.

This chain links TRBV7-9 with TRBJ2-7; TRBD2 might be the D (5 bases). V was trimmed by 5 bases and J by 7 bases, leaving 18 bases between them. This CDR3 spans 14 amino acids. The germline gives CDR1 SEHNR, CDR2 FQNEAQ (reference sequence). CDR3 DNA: TGTGCCAGCAGCCCCTCACGGGGTAGGTGGGAGCAGTACTTC. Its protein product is CASSPSRGRWEQYF.

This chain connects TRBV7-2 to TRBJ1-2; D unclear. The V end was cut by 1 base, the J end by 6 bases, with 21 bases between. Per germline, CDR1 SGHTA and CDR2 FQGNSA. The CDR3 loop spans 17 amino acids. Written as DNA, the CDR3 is TGTGCCAGCAGCTTAGTGCTCCCTAGGACCCTTCTCGATGGCTACACCTTC. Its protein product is CASSLVLPRTLLDGYTF.

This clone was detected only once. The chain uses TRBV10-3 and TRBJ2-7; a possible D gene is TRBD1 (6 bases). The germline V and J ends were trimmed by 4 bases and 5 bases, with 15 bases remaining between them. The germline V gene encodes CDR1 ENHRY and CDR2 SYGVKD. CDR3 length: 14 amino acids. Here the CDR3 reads CAISGPTGQNEQYF. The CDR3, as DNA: TGTGCCATCAGTGGACCTACAGGGCAGAACGAGCAGTACTTC.

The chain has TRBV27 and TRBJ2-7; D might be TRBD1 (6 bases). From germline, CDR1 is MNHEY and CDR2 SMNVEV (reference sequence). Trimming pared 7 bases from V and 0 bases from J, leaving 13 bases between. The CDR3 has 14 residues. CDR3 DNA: TGTGCCAGCACCTCCGTAGGGGGCTCCTACGAGCAGTACTTC. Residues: CASTSVGGSYEQYF.

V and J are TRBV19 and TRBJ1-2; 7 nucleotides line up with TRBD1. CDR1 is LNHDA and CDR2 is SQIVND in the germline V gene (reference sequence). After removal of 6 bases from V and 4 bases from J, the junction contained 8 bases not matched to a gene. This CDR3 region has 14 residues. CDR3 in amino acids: CASRVGQPSYGYTF. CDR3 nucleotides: TGTGCCAGTAGGGTGGGACAGCCGTCCTATGGCTACACCTTC.

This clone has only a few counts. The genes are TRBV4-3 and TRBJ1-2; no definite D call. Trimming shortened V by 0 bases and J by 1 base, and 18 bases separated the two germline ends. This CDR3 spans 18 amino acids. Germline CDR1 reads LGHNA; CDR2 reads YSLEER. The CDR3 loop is CASSQDVERYPLNYGYTF. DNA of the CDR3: TGCGCCAGCAGCCAAGATGTGGAGAGATACCCCCTTAACTATGGCTACACCTTC.

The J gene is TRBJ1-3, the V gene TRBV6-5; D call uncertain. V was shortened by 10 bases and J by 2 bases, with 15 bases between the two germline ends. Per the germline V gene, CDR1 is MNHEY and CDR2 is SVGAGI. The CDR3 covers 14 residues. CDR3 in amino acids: CATKTPYAGNTIYF. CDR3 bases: TGTGCCACTAAAACCCCCTACGCTGGAAACACCATATATTTT.

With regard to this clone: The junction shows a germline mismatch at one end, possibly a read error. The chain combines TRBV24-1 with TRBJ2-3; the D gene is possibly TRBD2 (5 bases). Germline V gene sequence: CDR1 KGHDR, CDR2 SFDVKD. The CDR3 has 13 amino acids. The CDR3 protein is CATQVGSERMLNF. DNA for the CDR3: TGTGCCACCCAGGTGGGTAGCGAGAGAATGCTGAATTTT.

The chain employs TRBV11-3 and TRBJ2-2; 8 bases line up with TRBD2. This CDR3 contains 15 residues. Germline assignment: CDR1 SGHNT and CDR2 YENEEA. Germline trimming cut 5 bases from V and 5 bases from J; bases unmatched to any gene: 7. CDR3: CASSPGGLGTGELFF. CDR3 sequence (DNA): TGTGCCAGCAGCCCGGGGGGGCTGGGGACCGGGGAGCTGTTTTTT.

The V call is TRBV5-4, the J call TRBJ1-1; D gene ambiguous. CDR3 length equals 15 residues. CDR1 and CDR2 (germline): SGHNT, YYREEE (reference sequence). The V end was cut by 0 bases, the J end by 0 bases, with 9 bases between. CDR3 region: CASSLEAGMNTEAFF. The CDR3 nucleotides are TGTGCCAGCAGCTTGGAGGCCGGTATGAACACTGAAGCTTTCTTT.

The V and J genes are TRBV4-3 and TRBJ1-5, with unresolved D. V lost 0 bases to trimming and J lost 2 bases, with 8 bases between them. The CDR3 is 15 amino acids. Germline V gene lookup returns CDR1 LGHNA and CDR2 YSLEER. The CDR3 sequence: CASSQDRAGNQPQHF. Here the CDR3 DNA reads TGCGCCAGCAGCCAAGATAGGGCAGGCAATCAGCCCCAGCATTTT.

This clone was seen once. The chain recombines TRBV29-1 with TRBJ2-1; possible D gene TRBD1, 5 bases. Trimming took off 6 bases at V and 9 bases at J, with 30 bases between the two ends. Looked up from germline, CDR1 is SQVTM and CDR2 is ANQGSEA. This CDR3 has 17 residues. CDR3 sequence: CSVKRVGVRSALSEQFF. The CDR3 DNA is TGCAGCGTCAAACGGGTAGGGGTACGATCGGCCCTCAGTGAGCAGTTCTTC.

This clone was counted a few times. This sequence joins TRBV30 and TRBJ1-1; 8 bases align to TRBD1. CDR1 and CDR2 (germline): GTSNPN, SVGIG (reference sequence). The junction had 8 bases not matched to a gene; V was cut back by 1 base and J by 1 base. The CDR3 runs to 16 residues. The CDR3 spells CAWSGAETGANTEAFF. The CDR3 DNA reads TGTGCCTGGAGTGGGGCCGAGACAGGGGCGAACACTGAAGCTTTCTTT.

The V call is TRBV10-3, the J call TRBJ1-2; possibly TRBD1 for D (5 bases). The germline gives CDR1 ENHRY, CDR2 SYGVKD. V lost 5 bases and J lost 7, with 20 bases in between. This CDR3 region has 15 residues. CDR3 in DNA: TGTGCCATCAGTCAACGGAAGACAGAGCCTATTGGCTACACCTTC. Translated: CAISQRKTEPIGYTF.

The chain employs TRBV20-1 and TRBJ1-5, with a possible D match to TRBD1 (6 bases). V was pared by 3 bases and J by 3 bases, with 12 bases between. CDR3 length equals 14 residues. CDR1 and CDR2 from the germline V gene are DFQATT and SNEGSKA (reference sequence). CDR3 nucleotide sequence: TGCAGTGCTAGTCCAGGGGAGAACAATCAGCCCCAGCATTTT. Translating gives CSASPGENNQPQHF.

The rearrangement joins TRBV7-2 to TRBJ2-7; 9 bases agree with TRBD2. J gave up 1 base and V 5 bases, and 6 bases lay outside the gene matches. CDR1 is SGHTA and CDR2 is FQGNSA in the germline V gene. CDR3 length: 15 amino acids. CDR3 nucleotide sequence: TGTGCCAGCAGCCTTAGCGGGAGTTCGTCCTACGAGCAGTACTTC. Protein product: CASSLSGSSSYEQYF.

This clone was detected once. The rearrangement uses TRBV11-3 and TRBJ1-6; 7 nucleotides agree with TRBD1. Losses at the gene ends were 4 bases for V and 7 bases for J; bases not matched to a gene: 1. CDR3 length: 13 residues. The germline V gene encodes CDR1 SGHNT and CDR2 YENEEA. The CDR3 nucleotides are TGTGCCAGCAGCTGGGACAGAAATTCACCCCTCCACTTT. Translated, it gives CASSWDRNSPLHF.

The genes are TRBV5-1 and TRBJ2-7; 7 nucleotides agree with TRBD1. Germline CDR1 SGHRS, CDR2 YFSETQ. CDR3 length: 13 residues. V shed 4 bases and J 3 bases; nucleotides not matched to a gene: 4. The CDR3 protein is CASSKGDSYEQYF. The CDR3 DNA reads TGCGCCAGCAGCAAAGGGGACAGCTACGAGCAGTACTTC.

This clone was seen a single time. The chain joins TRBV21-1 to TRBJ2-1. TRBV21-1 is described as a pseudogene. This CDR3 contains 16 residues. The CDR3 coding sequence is TGTGCCAGCAGCACAAAGGCCGGGCCCCCGGCGAATGAGCAGTTCTTC. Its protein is CASSTKAGPPANEQFF.